These T cell receptor beta chains were read from a single sample in a study of beta chain features in type 1 diabetes. Clones were sequenced by immunoSEQ multiplex PCR, and TCRdb holds only the in-frame ones, with some missing. The sample yields around 200,000 clones, 10% to 15% seen once. The sample was central memory CD4+ T cells from blood. These receptors came from a woman aged 18-35 years in good health. Both conserved end residues are part of each CDR3. The D gene is left open where the match is weak. Only part of the rows carry a size: once, few, many, or a class if the clone is expanded.

v_gene	abundance	j_gene	d_gene	CDR3nt	CDR3aa
TRBV19	few	TRBJ2-5	TRBD2	TGTGCCAGTAGTACGTATAGCGGGGCGACCCAAGAGACCCAGTACTTC	CASSTYSGATQETQYF
TRBV6-5	few	TRBJ1-3	NA	TGTGCCAGCGGAAGGGGCTCTGGAAACACCATATATTTT	CASGRGSGNTIYF
TRBV7-6	few	TRBJ2-1	TRBD1	TGTGCCAGCAGTCCCGGGACAGAGGGTGAGCAGTTCTTC	CASSPGTEGEQFF
TRBV2	few	TRBJ1-5	TRBD1	TGTGCCAGCGGCGGACAGGGGGCGAGGCAGCCCCAGCATTTT	CASGGQGARQPQHF
TRBV5-6	many	TRBJ2-7	NA	TGTGCCAGCAGCCTATTCAACCGACGGGATTACGAGCAGTACTTC	CASSLFNRRDYEQYF
TRBV7-2	NA	TRBJ2-3	TRBD1	TGTGCCAGCAGGACGACAGGGGTTCGCACAGATACGCAGTATTTT	CASRTTGVRTDTQYF
TRBV30	few	TRBJ1-5	NA	TGTGCCTGGAGTGATCGAGGGCAGCCCCAGCATTTT	CAWSDRGQPQHF
TRBV28	NA	TRBJ2-4	NA	TGTGCCAGCAGTTCCGGAACACACAGAAGCATTCAGTACTTC	CASSSGTHRSIQYF
TRBV5-4	NA	TRBJ2-5	TRBD2	TGTGCCAGCAGCCCGAGGACTAGCGGGAGCAAAGAGACCCAGTACTTC	CASSPRTSGSKETQYF
TRBV7-2	NA	TRBJ1-2	TRBD1	TGTGCCAGCAGCGCCCGGGACAGGGCCTGCACCTTC	CASSARDRACTF
TRBV11-2	NA	TRBJ1-4	TRBD1	TGTGCCAGCAGCTCCATACAGGGGGCAAAACTGTTTTTT	CASSSIQGAKLFF
TRBV6-5	few	TRBJ2-5	TRBD2	TGTGCCAGCCTAGCGGGCCAAGAGACCCAGTACTTC	CASLAGQETQYF
TRBV4-1	NA	TRBJ2-3	TRBD1	TGCGCCAGCAGCTCCCCGACAGGGTCGGGCACAGATACGCAGTATTTT	CASSSPTGSGTDTQYF
TRBV18	few	TRBJ2-1	NA	TGTGCCAGCTCCGCGGTAGGGGCTAGGAGCAATGAGCAGTTCTTC	CASSAVGARSNEQFF
TRBV5-1	NA	TRBJ2-5	TRBD2	TGCGCCAGCAGCCCGGGACTAGCGGGAGAAGAGACCCAGTACTTC	CASSPGLAGEETQYF
TRBV6-5	NA	TRBJ2-5	NA	TGTGCCAGCAGTTACTCGTTCACTAGCAGCCAAGAGACCCAGTACTTC	CASSYSFTSSQETQYF
TRBV11-2	NA	TRBJ2-1	TRBD2	TGTGCCAGCAGCTTAAGCGGGAGGTTTACCTACAATGAGCAGTTCTTC	CASSLSGRFTYNEQFF
TRBV11-2	few	TRBJ2-7	TRBD2	TGTGCCAGCAGCTTACAGCGGGACTACGAGCAGTACTTC	CASSLQRDYEQYF
TRBV29-1	few	TRBJ2-1	NA	TGCAGCGTTGAACTCGGACTTGGCGAGCAGTTCTTC	CSVELGLGEQFF
TRBV30	few	TRBJ2-3	TRBD2	TGTGCCTGGACTAGCGGAACCGCCGCAGATACGCAGTATTTT	CAWTSGTAADTQYF
TRBV7-8	few	TRBJ2-1	NA	TGTGCCAGTTTATCCCAGCGGAGCTCCTACAATGAGCAGTTCTTC	CASLSQRSSYNEQFF
TRBV25-1	few	TRBJ2-1	NA	TGTGCCAGCAGTGATAGGGACATATCTGAGCAGTTCTTC	CASSDRDISEQFF
TRBV15	few	TRBJ2-1	TRBD1	TGTGCCACCAGCAGAGCTGGACAGGGGGCCTTCAGTAATGATGAGCAGTTCTTC	CATSRAGQGAFSNDEQFF
TRBV4-2	few	TRBJ2-3	TRBD2	TGTGCCAGCAGCCAAGCTAGCGGGAGGACAGATACGCAGTATTTT	CASSQASGRTDTQYF
TRBV29-1	NA	TRBJ2-3	TRBD2	TGCAGCGTTAGCCGCGGGAGGCCCCGGGATACGCAGTATTTT	CSVSRGRPRDTQYF
TRBV28	NA	TRBJ1-5	TRBD1	TGTGCCAGCAGTCGAATTATGTCGGGACAGGGGATAACCGCCGCAGGCAATCAGCCCCAGCATTTT	CASSRIMSGQGITAAGNQPQHF
TRBV28	NA	TRBJ2-5	NA	TGTGCCAGCAGTTTTGGAAGCGTCCAAATAGAGACCCAGTACTTC	CASSFGSVQIETQYF
TRBV5-4	many	TRBJ1-1	NA	TGTGCCAGCAGTTTCACCCTCAGGAACACTGAAGCTTTCTTT	CASSFTLRNTEAFF
TRBV7-9	NA	TRBJ2-1	TRBD2	TGTGCCAGCCGACTAGCGGGGATAAGGAATGAGCAGTTCTTC	CASRLAGIRNEQFF
TRBV30	NA	TRBJ2-1	NA	TGTGCCTGGAGTTTCCTCAATGAGCAGTTCTTC	CAWSFLNEQFF
TRBV21-1	NA	TRBJ2-3	NA	TGTGCCAGGATTCACTCGCAGTATTTT	CARIHSQYF
TRBV7-2	few	TRBJ2-7	NA	TGTGCCAGCAGCTCAGCCGAGCCGGGACACCGATCTTACGAGCAGTACTTC	CASSSAEPGHRSYEQYF
TRBV2	few	TRBJ1-2	TRBD1	TGTGCCAGCAGGGGGACAGGGGGTGGTGGCTACACCTTC	CASRGTGGGGYTF
TRBV6-5	NA	TRBJ1-5	TRBD1	TGTGCCAGCAGTTCGGACAGGGGTAACAATCAGCCCCAGCATTTT	CASSSDRGNNQPQHF
TRBV2	few	TRBJ2-2	NA	TGTGCCAGCAGTGAAGGGAACTCGGGGGTGGTGTTTTTT	CASSEGNSGVVFF